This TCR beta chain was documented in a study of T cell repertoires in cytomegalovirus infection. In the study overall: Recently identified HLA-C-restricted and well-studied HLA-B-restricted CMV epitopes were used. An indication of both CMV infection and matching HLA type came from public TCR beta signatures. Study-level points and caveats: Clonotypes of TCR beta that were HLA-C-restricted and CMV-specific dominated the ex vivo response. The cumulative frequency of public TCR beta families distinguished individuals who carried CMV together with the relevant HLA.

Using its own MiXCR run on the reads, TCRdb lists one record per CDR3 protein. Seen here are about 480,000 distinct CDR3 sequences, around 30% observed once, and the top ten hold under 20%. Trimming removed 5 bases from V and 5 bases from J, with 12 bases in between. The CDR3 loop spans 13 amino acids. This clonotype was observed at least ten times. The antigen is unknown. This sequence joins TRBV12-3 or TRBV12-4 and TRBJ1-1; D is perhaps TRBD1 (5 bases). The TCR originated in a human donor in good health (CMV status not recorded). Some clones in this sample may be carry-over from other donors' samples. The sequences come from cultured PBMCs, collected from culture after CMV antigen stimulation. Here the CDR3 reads CASSTLGGTEAFF. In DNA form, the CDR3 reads TGTGCCAGCAGTACCCTTGGGGGGACTGAAGCTTTCTTT.